The entry that follows covers one TCR beta chain sequence. Antigen specificity is unknown. This sample is drawn from a study of T cells after yellow fever vaccination. Study-wide background: Fractions of limited cellularity were prepared by means of SMART-Seq v4 Ultra Low Input.

Making TCR cDNA involved 5'RACE template switching, which added UMIs and a universal primer site. One entry per CDR3 protein, called by TCRdb with MiXCR from the 5' RACE reads. The data contain some 600,000 distinct CDR3 sequences, roughly a sixth of them singletons. CDR3 length: 13 residues. Unmatched junction bases numbered 10, after V lost 8 bases and J lost 7 bases. Germline V CDR1 and CDR2: DFQATT, SNEGSKA (reference sequence). Findings and limits, study-wide: On re-exposure, the response was weaker but peaked faster, at day 5 versus 15. In FACS-sorted repertoires, abundant clonotypes from the bulk population could appear as contaminants.

The receptor was derived from a young man who received the YFV17D yellow fever vaccine. This chain links TRBV20-1 with TRBJ1-4, with 7 bases lining up with TRBD1. Here the sequenced sample was PBMCs, taken 5 days after the first yellow fever vaccination. The chain's CDR3 is CSPIRWDSEKLFF. The CDR3, as DNA: TGCAGTCCCATCCGATGGGACAGTGAAAAACTGTTTTTT.